This T cell receptor beta chain was observed in a study of radiotherapy plus CTLA-4 blockade in lung cancer. Of note for this clone: Its target is not known. Other DNA sequences in this sample translate to the same CDR3.

The CDR3 spans 15 residues. Trimming left V 0 bases short and J 2 bases short, with 10 bases between. From germline, CDR1 is SGHAT and CDR2 FQNNGV. It was focal radiation plus CTLA-4 blockade with ipilimumab that patients with chemo-refractory metastatic non-small-cell lung cancer received. Study-wide results and limits: The best predictor of response was reported to be early blood T cell clone dynamics, with interferon-beta. TCR clones originating in tumors grew in number in blood after radiotherapy plus ipilimumab.

Clones were sequenced by immunoSEQ multiplex PCR, and TCRdb holds only the in-frame ones, with some missing. The data hold tens of thousands of clones, with around 86% observed a single time. The receptor was isolated from a human donor with non-small cell lung cancer that progressed on radiotherapy plus ipilimumab. The V gene is TRBV11-2, the J gene TRBJ2-5, with D possibly called TRBD1 or TRBD2 (5 bases each). The sequences come from peripheral blood, collected from a patient treated with radiotherapy plus ipilimumab. CDR3 bases: TGTGCCAGCAGCTTAGATCTGGGGGTGCAAGAGACCCAGTACTTC. Translating gives CASSLDLGVQETQYF. Together with reference TRBV11-2 and TRBJ2-5, the CDR3 gives the full variable domain: EAGVAQSPRYKIIEKRQSVAFWCNPISGHATLYWYQQILGQGPKLLIQFQNNGVVDDSQLPKDRFSAERLKGVDSTLKIQPAKLEDSAVYLCASSLDLGVQETQYFGPGTRLLVL.